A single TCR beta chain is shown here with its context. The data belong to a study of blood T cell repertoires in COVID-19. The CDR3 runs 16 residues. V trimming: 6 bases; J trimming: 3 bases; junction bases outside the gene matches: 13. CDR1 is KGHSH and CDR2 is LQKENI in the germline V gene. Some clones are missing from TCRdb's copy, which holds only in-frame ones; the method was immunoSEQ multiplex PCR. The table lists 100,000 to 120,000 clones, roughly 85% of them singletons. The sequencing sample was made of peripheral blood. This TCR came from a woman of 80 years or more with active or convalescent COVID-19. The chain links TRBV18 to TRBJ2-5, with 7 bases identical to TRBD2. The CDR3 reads CASSPIRSAGEETQYF. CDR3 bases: TGTGCCAGCTCCCCTATTCGGTCGGCGGGAGAAGAGACCCAGTACTTC. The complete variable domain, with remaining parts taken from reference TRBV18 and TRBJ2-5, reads NAGVMQNPRHLVRRRGQEARLRCSPMKGHSHVYWYRQLPEEGLKFMVYLQKENIIDESGMPKERFSAEFPKEGPSILRIQQVVRGDSAAYFCASSPIRSAGEETQYFGPGTRLLVL.